This is a list of T cell receptor beta chains from one sample in a study of shared clonotypes between healthy human individuals. Libraries were prepared by immunoSEQ multiplex PCR; TCRdb keeps only in-frame clonotypes and omits some of them. The sample contains hundreds of thousands of clones, 85% to 95% of which appear only once. Sequencing used naive CD8+ T cells sorted from blood. Receptors were obtained from a woman aged 30 to 39 in good health. The CDR3 runs from the conserved cysteine through the conserved F or W. The D gene is left open where the match is weak. Clone size, where shown, is once, few, many, or a class for clones that have expanded.

cdr3_aa,cdr3_nt,clone_size,j_call,v_call,d_call
CAGLGGSSSTDTQYF,TGTGCCGGCCTAGGAGGATCATCTAGCACAGATACGCAGTATTTT,NA,TRBJ2-3,TRBV7-9,NA
CASSYSYRVGGETQYF,TGTGCCAGCAGTTACTCGTACCGAGTAGGGGGGGAGACCCAGTACTTC,NA,TRBJ2-5,TRBV6-5,NA
CASSHPLSGQGYNEQFF,TGCGCCAGCAGCCATCCACTTTCGGGACAGGGCTACAATGAGCAGTTCTTC,NA,TRBJ2-1,TRBV4-1,TRBD1
CASSLEVDGYTDTQYF,TGTGCCAGCAGCTTAGAGGTGGACGGGTACACAGATACGCAGTATTTT,NA,TRBJ2-3,TRBV7-6,NA
CASSPPLGYEAFF,TGTGCCAGCAGCCCCCCCCTTGGGTATGAAGCTTTCTTT,NA,TRBJ1-1,TRBV28,NA
CASSDTAGGDYEQYF,TGTGCCAGCAGTGATACCGCGGGAGGGGACTACGAGCAGTACTTC,NA,TRBJ2-7,TRBV6-1,TRBD2
CASSPAGTSGSGELFF,TGTGCCAGCAGCCCAGCGGGGACTAGCGGCAGCGGGGAGCTGTTTTTT,NA,TRBJ2-2,TRBV13,TRBD2
CSATGGSGELFF,TGCAGCGCCACAGGGGGGTCCGGGGAGCTGTTTTTT,NA,TRBJ2-2,TRBV29-1,TRBD1
CATSTDRQPQHF,TGTGCCACCAGTACGGACAGGCAGCCCCAGCATTTT,NA,TRBJ1-5,TRBV15,TRBD1
CASSLSPTGEEDEQYF,TGTGCCAGTAGCCTCTCCCCCACAGGGGAGGAAGACGAGCAGTACTTC,NA,TRBJ2-7,TRBV19,NA
CASSETNPPDRRYYEQYF,TGCGCCAGCAGTGAGACGAACCCCCCCGACAGGCGGTACTACGAGCAGTACTTC,NA,TRBJ2-7,TRBV10-2,NA
CASSLGSPYNEQFF,TGTGCCAGCAGCTTAGGCTCCCCCTACAATGAGCAGTTCTTC,NA,TRBJ2-1,TRBV11-2,NA
CASSPNRVSNYGYTF,TGTGCCAGCAGCCCAAACAGGGTATCAAACTATGGCTACACCTTC,NA,TRBJ1-2,TRBV5-6,NA
CASSLVTRGAQETQYF,TGTGCCAGCAGTTTAGTCACCCGAGGGGCCCAAGAGACCCAGTACTTC,NA,TRBJ2-5,TRBV28,NA
CASSDPAGGYYEQYF,TGTGCCAGCAGTGACCCAGCAGGGGGGTACTACGAGCAGTACTTC,NA,TRBJ2-7,TRBV25-1,NA
CASSLAPGLSSYNEQFF,TGTGCCAGCAGTTTGGCCCCGGGACTCAGCTCCTACAATGAGCAGTTCTTC,NA,TRBJ2-1,TRBV27,NA
CASSEVAGYNEQFF,TGCGCCAGCAGTGAGGTAGCGGGCTACAATGAGCAGTTCTTC,NA,TRBJ2-1,TRBV10-2,TRBD2
CASSPYPTGGITDTQYF,TGTGCCAGCAGTCCGTACCCGACAGGCGGGATCACAGATACGCAGTATTTT,NA,TRBJ2-3,TRBV27,NA
CASSEIAGGPYEQYF,TGTGCCAGCAGTGAAATAGCGGGAGGGCCCTATGAGCAGTACTTC,NA,TRBJ2-7,TRBV6-1,TRBD2
CASSPPSEQFF,TGTGCCAGCAGCCCGCCATCCGAGCAGTTCTTC,NA,TRBJ2-1,TRBV7-9,NA
CASSREGSQQFF,TGCGCCAGCAGCCGAGAGGGGTCCCAGCAGTTCTTC,NA,TRBJ2-1,TRBV4-1,NA
CASSPTDLPHEKLFF,TGTGCCAGCAGTCCGACCGACCTCCCTCATGAAAAACTGTTTTTT,NA,TRBJ1-4,TRBV27,NA
CASRLGQLSGANVLTF,TGCGCCAGCAGATTGGGACAGCTCTCTGGGGCCAACGTCCTGACTTTC,NA,TRBJ2-6,TRBV4-1,TRBD1
CASSQPLRYEQYF,TGTGCCAGCAGCCAACCTCTTAGATACGAGCAGTACTTC,NA,TRBJ2-7,TRBV2,NA
CASSYLRKEVLGYTF,TGTGCCAGCAGTTACCTTAGAAAGGAGGTCTTAGGCTACACCTTC,NA,TRBJ1-2,TRBV6-5,NA
CASSLEGGINEQYF,TGCGCCAGCAGCTTGGAGGGGGGGATCAACGAGCAGTACTTC,NA,TRBJ2-7,TRBV5-1,NA
CASSRDRGETEAFF,TGTGCCAGTAGCAGGGACAGGGGAGAAACTGAAGCTTTCTTT,NA,TRBJ1-1,TRBV19,TRBD1
CASSQDSSYEQYF,TGTGCCAGCAGCCAGGACAGTTCCTACGAGCAGTACTTC,NA,TRBJ2-7,TRBV14,NA
CASSLDGSSFYGYTF,TGCGCCAGCAGCTTGGATGGCAGCTCTTTTTATGGCTACACCTTC,NA,TRBJ1-2,TRBV5-1,NA
CAGTGGAELFF,TGTGCCGGAACCGGGGGCGCGGAGCTGTTTTTT,NA,TRBJ2-2,TRBV30,NA
CASSPTTGGTYVYEQYF,TGTGCCAGCTCACCGACGACAGGGGGGACTTACGTCTACGAGCAGTACTTC,NA,TRBJ2-7,TRBV18,TRBD1
CASSQRLAGQETQYF,TGTGCCAGCAGCCAAAGACTAGCGGGCCAAGAGACCCAGTACTTC,NA,TRBJ2-5,TRBV7-8,TRBD2
CASSSPLAGVLYEQYF,TGTGCCAGCAGTTCTCCTCTAGCGGGAGTTTTGTACGAGCAGTACTTC,NA,TRBJ2-7,TRBV28,TRBD2
CASSAWDLDEQFF,TGTGCCAGCAGCGCCTGGGACTTAGATGAGCAGTTCTTC,NA,TRBJ2-1,TRBV9,NA
CASSSTGYYEQYF,TGTGCCAGCAGCTCCACAGGGTACTACGAGCAGTACTTC,NA,TRBJ2-7,TRBV5-6,NA
CASLGVQREVLYEQYF,TGTGCCTCACTGGGGGTACAGCGGGAGGTTCTCTACGAGCAGTACTTC,once,TRBJ2-7,TRBV2,TRBD2
CASSVPSNTEAFF,TGTGCCAGCAGCGTGCCAAGTAACACTGAAGCTTTCTTT,NA,TRBJ1-1,TRBV13,NA
CASSSTAAGGSETQYF,TGTGCCAGCAGCTCGACGGCAGCGGGAGGGTCAGAGACCCAGTACTTC,NA,TRBJ2-5,TRBV27,TRBD2
CASSLTGGRAGAGELFF,TGTGCCAGCAGTCTCACCGGCGGGAGGGCCGGGGCCGGGGAGCTGTTTTTT,NA,TRBJ2-2,TRBV27,TRBD2
CASSLLGDLEAFF,TGTGCCAGCAGTTTATTAGGGGACTTGGAAGCTTTCTTT,NA,TRBJ1-1,TRBV28,NA
CASKRDPYEQYF,TGTGCCAGCAAGCGGGACCCCTACGAGCAGTACTTC,NA,TRBJ2-7,TRBV27,TRBD2